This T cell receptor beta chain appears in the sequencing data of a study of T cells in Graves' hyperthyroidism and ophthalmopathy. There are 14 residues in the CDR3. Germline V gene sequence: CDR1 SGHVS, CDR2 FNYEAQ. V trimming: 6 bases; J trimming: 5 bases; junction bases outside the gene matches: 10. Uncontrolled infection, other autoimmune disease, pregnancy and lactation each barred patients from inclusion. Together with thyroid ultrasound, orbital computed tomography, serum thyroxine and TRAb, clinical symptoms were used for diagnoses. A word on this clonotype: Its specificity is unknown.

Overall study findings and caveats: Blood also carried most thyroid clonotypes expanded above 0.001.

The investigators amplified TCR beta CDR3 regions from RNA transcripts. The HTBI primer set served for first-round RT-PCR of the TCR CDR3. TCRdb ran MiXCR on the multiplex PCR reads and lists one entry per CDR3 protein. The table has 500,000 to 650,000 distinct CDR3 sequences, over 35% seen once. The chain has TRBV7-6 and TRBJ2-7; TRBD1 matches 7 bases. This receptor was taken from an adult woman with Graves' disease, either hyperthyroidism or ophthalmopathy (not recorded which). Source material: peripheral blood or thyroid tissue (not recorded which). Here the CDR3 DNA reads TGTGCCAGCAGTTACTCGGACAGGAACCACGAGCAGTACTTC. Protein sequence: CASSYSDRNHEQYF.